Presented here are 32 T cell receptor beta chains from one specimen sequenced in a study of blood T cell repertoires in COVID-19. TCRdb keeps only in-frame clones here, not all; method: immunoSEQ multiplex PCR. The sample includes approximately 220,000 clones, over 75% of them seen just once. The sequenced sample consisted of PBMCs or T cells enriched from blood (not recorded which). These receptors were collected from a young woman in a cohort exposed to, infected with or recovered from COVID-19 (not recorded which).

The rearrangement uses TRBV24-1 and TRBJ2-3; weak D call: TRBD1 (7 bases). Trimming cost V 0 bases and J 0 bases, with 12 bases left between them. This CDR3 spans 17 amino acids. Per germline, CDR1 KGHDR and CDR2 SFDVKD. The CDR3 nucleotides read TGTGCCACCAGTGATTTGCAGGGGGGAGCTAGCACAGATACGCAGTATTTT. It translates to CATSDLQGGASTDTQYF.

The chain carries TRBV18 and TRBJ2-7; D remains unclear. The CDR3 covers 14 residues. Germline-derived CDR1 and CDR2 are KGHSH and LQKENI. Trimming removed 6 bases from V and 3 bases from J, with 15 bases in between. Here the CDR3 DNA reads TGTGCCAGCTCGCAGTCCGCAGTCAGCTACGAGCAGTACTTC. Residues: CASSQSAVSYEQYF.

Here the CDR3 reads CASSPSEFHSGNTIYF. CDR3 DNA sequence: TGTGCCAGCTCACCCTCGGAGTTTCACTCTGGAAACACCATATATTTT. This chain joins TRBV18 and TRBJ1-3; the D is unclear. V was cut by 3 bases and J by 0 bases, with 12 bases left in between. This CDR3 region has 16 residues. CDR1 is KGHSH and CDR2 is LQKENI in the germline V gene.

The chain is built from TRBV28 and TRBJ1-2, with D uncertain. The ends were cut back, 6 bases at V and 3 bases at J, with 17 bases in the middle. The germline V gene has CDR1 MDHEN and CDR2 SYDVKM. CDR3 length: 15 amino acids. Here the CDR3 reads CASRMTRSGDYGYTF. For the CDR3, the DNA is TGTGCCAGCAGAATGACTCGCTCCGGGGACTATGGCTACACCTTC.

The rearrangement joins TRBV18 to TRBJ2-7, with D possibly being TRBD1 (5 bases). CDR1 and CDR2 (germline): KGHSH, LQKENI. The CDR3 length is 14 residues. The germline V and J ends were trimmed by 4 bases and 2 bases, with 12 bases remaining between them. The CDR3 DNA reads TGTGCCAGCTCACTACGTCGACAGACCTACGAGCAGTACTTC. As protein: CASSLRRQTYEQYF.

The genes are TRBV7-2 and TRBJ1-2, with 9 bases lining up with TRBD1. Germline V gives CDR1 SGHTA, CDR2 FQGNSA. V shed 5 bases, J shed 0 bases, and the junction held 10 bases outside the gene matches. The CDR3 totals 17 residues. This CDR3 reads CASSPRAGTGPNYGYTF. The CDR3 DNA reads as TGTGCCAGCAGCCCCCGAGCCGGGACAGGGCCTAACTATGGCTACACCTTC.

CDR3 loop: CASSLTSGAANEQFF. CDR3 DNA sequence: TGCGCCAGCAGCCTGACTAGCGGGGCTGCAAATGAGCAGTTCTTC. The chain uses TRBV5-1 and TRBJ2-1; the match to TRBD2 covers 11 bases. V shed 4 bases, J shed 7 bases, and the junction held 7 bases outside the gene matches. The CDR3 length is 15 residues. Germline CDR1 and CDR2: SGHRS and YFSETQ.

The chain carries TRBV15 and TRBJ1-1; TRBD1 is a possible D gene (6 bases). With 4 bases removed from V and 10 bases from J, the gap between germline ends came to 13 bases. Germline CDR1 LNHNV, CDR2 YYDKDF (reference sequence). The CDR3 runs 12 residues. The CDR3 sequence is CATSKGGRGAFF. The CDR3, as DNA: TGTGCCACCAGCAAGGGGGGGAGGGGAGCTTTCTTT.

The rearrangement joins TRBV28 to TRBJ1-5, with 7 bases fitting TRBD1. Germline CDR1 MDHEN, CDR2 SYDVKM. The length of the CDR3 is 16 residues. Germline trimming cut 3 bases from V and 0 bases from J; bases unmatched to any gene: 5. DNA of the CDR3: TGTGCCAGCAGTTTGGGGGACAGTCCTAGCAATCAGCCCCAGCATTTT. Amino acid sequence: CASSLGDSPSNQPQHF.

The V call is TRBV5-1, the J call TRBJ2-1, with TRBD2 matching 15 bases. The V gene's germline CDR1 is SGHRS and CDR2 YFSETQ. The ends lost 4 bases at V and 7 bases at J; junction bases unmatched: 9. This CDR3 is 17 amino acids long. CDR3: CASSRGLAGGPWNEQFF. DNA for the CDR3: TGCGCCAGCAGCCGCGGACTAGCGGGAGGGCCGTGGAATGAGCAGTTCTTC.

This clone has just a few counts. The J gene is TRBJ2-1, the V gene TRBV5-1; 14 nucleotides agree with TRBD2. Per the germline V gene, CDR1 is SGHRS and CDR2 is YFSETQ. The CDR3 has 18 residues. The junction had 9 bases not matched to a gene; V was cut back by 4 bases and J by 3 bases. The CDR3 here is CASSQRTSGRNSYNEQFF. The CDR3 DNA follows: TGCGCCAGCAGCCAACGGACTAGCGGGAGGAACAGCTACAATGAGCAGTTCTTC.

This clone appeared a single time. The genes are TRBV27 and TRBJ2-7; D gene uncertain. The length of the CDR3 is 17 residues. CDR1 and CDR2 from the germline V gene are MNHEY and SMNVEV (reference sequence). Trimming left V 3 bases short and J 6 bases short, with 24 bases between. The CDR3 nucleotides are TGTGCCAGCAGTTTTAGGCAGCCACCCCGGCGAGGATCCGAGCAGTACTTC. This translates into CASSFRQPPRRGSEQYF.

This chain uses TRBV5-1 with TRBJ1-6; D is undetermined. Trimming removed 0 bases from V and 9 bases from J, with 13 bases in between. There are 15 residues in the CDR3. Per germline, CDR1 SGHRS and CDR2 YFSETQ. The DNA for the CDR3 is TGCGCCAGCAGCTTGGAGGCGGGAAACTCTTCACCCCTCCACTTT. Protein: CASSLEAGNSSPLHF. The entire variable domain, with the rest obtained from reference TRBV5-1 and TRBJ1-6, is as follows: KAGVTQTPRYLIKTRGQQVTLSCSPISGHRSVSWYQQTPGQGLQFLFEYFSETQRNKGNFPGRFSGRQFSNSRSEMNVSTLELGDSALYLCASSLEAGNSSPLHFGNGTRLTVT.

The genes are TRBV5-1 and TRBJ1-2; TRBD1 is a possible D gene (6 bases). The V gene lost 3 bases and the J gene lost 5 bases, with 23 bases spanning the gap. Germline V gene lookup returns CDR1 SGHRS and CDR2 YFSETQ. The CDR3 is 17 residues long. CDR3 sequence (DNA): TGCGCCAGCAGCTCAGGGGAGCTTCCCACCCCTATATATGGCTACACCTTC. Its translation: CASSSGELPTPIYGYTF.

The sample holds one count of this clone. The rearrangement links TRBV11-2 to TRBJ2-6; D is undetermined. V was trimmed by 3 bases and J by 0 bases, leaving 3 bases between them. The CDR3 loop spans 14 amino acids. Germline lookup yields CDR1 SGHAT and CDR2 FQNNGV. CDR3 nucleotides: TGTGCCAGCAGCTTTCACTCTGGGGCCAACGTCCTGACTTTC. The encoded protein is CASSFHSGANVLTF.

V is TRBV18 and J is TRBJ2-2; 10 bases match TRBD1. The germline V gene has CDR1 KGHSH and CDR2 LQKENI. Trimming removed 3 bases from V and 4 bases from J; junction bases left unmatched: 2. The CDR3 is 15 residues long. This chain's CDR3 is CASSPGTGATGELFF. The CDR3 DNA is TGTGCCAGCTCACCCGGGACAGGGGCCACCGGGGAGCTGTTTTTT.

The genes are TRBV9 and TRBJ1-5, with D possibly matching TRBD1 (6 bases). V was pared by 3 bases and J by 2 bases, with 9 bases between. Germline CDR1 reads SGDLS; CDR2 reads YYNGEE. The CDR3 is 14 residues long. The CDR3 nucleotides are TGTGCCAGCAGCGCCAGGGGTGGCAATCAGCCCCAGCATTTT. Translating it yields CASSARGGNQPQHF.

The V gene is TRBV5-1, the J gene TRBJ1-2, with D possibly matching TRBD1 (5 bases). CDR3 length: 13 amino acids. Germline values: CDR1 SGHRS, CDR2 YFSETQ. The ends were cut back, 2 bases at V and 6 bases at J, with 11 bases in the middle. CDR3 amino acids: CASSFQGRDGYTF. As DNA, the CDR3 is TGCGCCAGCAGCTTTCAGGGTAGGGATGGCTACACCTTC. Full variable domain (remainder filled in from reference TRBV5-1 and TRBJ1-2): KAGVTQTPRYLIKTRGQQVTLSCSPISGHRSVSWYQQTPGQGLQFLFEYFSETQRNKGNFPGRFSGRQFSNSRSEMNVSTLELGDSALYLCASSFQGRDGYTFGSGTRLTVV.

This clone has only one observation. The chain has TRBV9 and TRBJ1-2; TRBD1 might be the D (5 bases). V was cut by 3 bases and J by 4 bases, with 19 bases left in between. Looked up from germline, CDR1 is SGDLS and CDR2 is YYNGEE. The CDR3 sequence is 16 residues long. CDR3 DNA: TGTGCCAGCAGCGGGGCCTCTGCGGGACTTTCCTATGGCTACACCTTC. Protein: CASSGASAGLSYGYTF. The variable domain in full, completed from reference TRBV9 and TRBJ1-2, reads DSGVTQTPKHLITATGQRVTLRCSPRSGDLSVYWYQQSLDQGLQFLIQYYNGEERAKGNILERFSAQQFPDLHSELNLSSLELGDSALYFCASSGASAGLSYGYTFGSGTRLTVV.

This chain links TRBV7-9 with TRBJ1-5; D not resolved. Per the germline V gene, CDR1 is SEHNR and CDR2 is FQNEAQ (reference sequence). V lost 5 bases, J lost 4 bases, and 15 bases lay in between. This CDR3 has 15 amino acids. For the CDR3, the DNA is TGTGCCAGCAGCCCAAACTCTCGGGGAAATCAGCCCCAGCATTTT. Translated, it gives CASSPNSRGNQPQHF.

V and J are TRBV28 and TRBJ2-7; 8 nucleotides agree with TRBD1. Germline V gene data show CDR1 as MDHEN and CDR2 as SYDVKM. The length of the CDR3 is 16 residues. The V segment lost 5 bases and the J segment 2 bases; nucleotides outside the gene matches: 11. This chain's CDR3 is CASSTYLTGETYEQYF. In nucleotides, the CDR3 is TGTGCCAGCAGTACATACCTGACAGGGGAAACCTACGAGCAGTACTTC.

The V call is TRBV7-2, the J call TRBJ1-6; tentatively, D is TRBD1 (5 bases). The CDR3 loop spans 13 amino acids. Trimming pared 5 bases from V and 7 bases from J, leaving 9 bases between. Germline assignment: CDR1 SGHTA and CDR2 FQGNSA. The CDR3 nucleotides are TGTGCCAGCAGCCCACCAGGGAATTCACCCCTCCACTTT. Its translation is CASSPPGNSPLHF.

The chain joins TRBV15 to TRBJ2-1; no clear D. Germline V gene sequence: CDR1 LNHNV, CDR2 YYDKDF (reference sequence). CDR3 size: 12 residues. V was trimmed by 1 base and J by 4 bases, leaving 2 bases between them. CDR3 in DNA: TGTGCCACCAGCAGAGCATACAATGAGCAGTTCTTC. Translated, it gives CATSRAYNEQFF.

The rearrangement uses TRBV6-5 and TRBJ1-2; 9 bases agree with TRBD1. Germline-derived CDR1 and CDR2 are MNHEY and SVGAGI. The CDR3 has 13 residues. J was trimmed by 8 bases and V by 6 bases; bases with no gene match: 7. The CDR3 DNA is TGTGCCAGCAGGGGACACAGGGGGCCGGGCTACACCTTC. It encodes CASRGHRGPGYTF.

The CDR3 spells CASSMWDSYGYTF. The CDR3 DNA reads TGTGCCAGTAGTATGTGGGACAGCTATGGCTACACCTTC. This chain uses TRBV19 with TRBJ1-2; 7 nucleotides agree with TRBD1. CDR3 length: 13 residues. J lost 4 bases, V lost 3 bases, and 2 bases had no gene match. Germline values: CDR1 LNHDA, CDR2 SQIVND (reference sequence). Full variable domain (missing parts from reference TRBV19 and TRBJ1-2): DGGITQSPKYLFRKEGQNVTLSCEQNLNHDAMYWYRQDPGQGLRLIYYSQIVNDFQKGDIAEGYSVSREKKESFPLTVTSAQKNPTAFYLCASSMWDSYGYTFGSGTRLTVV.

The chain carries TRBV5-1 and TRBJ1-1; the D is unclear. The V end lost 2 bases, the J end lost 8 bases, and 10 bases lay between the germline ends. The CDR3 covers 12 residues. Germline V lookup: CDR1 SGHRS, CDR2 YFSETQ. For the CDR3, the DNA is TGCGCCAGCAGCTTAAGTGGCGGGGAAGCTTTCTTT. Amino acid sequence: CASSLSGGEAFF.

The V gene is TRBV24-1, the J gene TRBJ2-2; perhaps TRBD1 as D (5 bases). This CDR3 has 19 residues. CDR1 is KGHDR and CDR2 is SFDVKD in the germline V gene. Trimming left V 6 bases short and J 1 base short, with 23 bases between. The CDR3 protein is CATSKVRPGTGLNTGELFF. As DNA, the CDR3 is TGTGCCACCAGTAAAGTAAGACCTGGAACAGGCTTGAACACCGGGGAGCTGTTTTTT.

The chain couples TRBV24-1 to TRBJ2-1, with D possibly matching TRBD1 (7 bases). The CDR3 totals 15 residues. CDR1 and CDR2 (germline): KGHDR, SFDVKD. V lost 1 base to trimming and J lost 6 bases, with 12 bases between them. Here the CDR3 reads CATSDFRRGRNEQFF. CDR3 nucleotide sequence: TGTGCCACCAGTGATTTTAGGAGGGGGCGCAATGAGCAGTTCTTC.

The chain links TRBV7-2 to TRBJ1-1, with D perhaps matching TRBD1 (5 bases). V shed 0 bases and J shed 1 base, with 12 bases lying between them. The CDR3 has 16 residues. Per the germline V gene, CDR1 is SGHTA and CDR2 is FQGNSA. The CDR3 sequence: CASSLAGGVWNTEAFF. Written as DNA, the CDR3 is TGTGCCAGCAGCTTAGCGGGGGGGGTCTGGAACACTGAAGCTTTCTTT.

This clone was counted only a few times. The rearrangement uses TRBV28 and TRBJ1-4; D perhaps matches TRBD1 (5 bases). The CDR3 loop spans 13 amino acids. The V end was cut by 3 bases, the J end by 8 bases, with 10 bases between. The germline V gene has CDR1 MDHEN and CDR2 SYDVKM. The CDR3 sequence: CASSFLRDEKLFF. For the CDR3, the DNA is TGTGCCAGCAGTTTTTTGCGGGACGAAAAACTGTTTTTT.

In regard to this clone: Its ends do not fully match the called genes, so a read error is possible. The chain has TRBV5-1 and TRBJ2-6, with D possibly matching TRBD1 (5 bases). The CDR3 length is 14 residues. Germline V CDR1 and CDR2: SGHRS, YFSETQ. CDR3 sequence reads: CASSLNSGANVPTF. The CDR3 DNA sequence: TGCGCCAGCAGCTTAAACTCTGGGGCCAACGTCCCGACTTTC.

The rearrangement joins TRBV6-1 to TRBJ1-4; D is possibly TRBD1 (6 bases). Germline lookup yields CDR1 MNHNS and CDR2 SASEGT. There are 18 residues in the CDR3. Trimming removed 4 bases at V and 5 bases at J, with 23 bases between. The CDR3 spells CASSVLLNRATMNEKLFF. For the CDR3, the DNA is TGTGCCAGCAGTGTCTTATTAAACAGGGCAACGATGAATGAAAAACTGTTTTTT.